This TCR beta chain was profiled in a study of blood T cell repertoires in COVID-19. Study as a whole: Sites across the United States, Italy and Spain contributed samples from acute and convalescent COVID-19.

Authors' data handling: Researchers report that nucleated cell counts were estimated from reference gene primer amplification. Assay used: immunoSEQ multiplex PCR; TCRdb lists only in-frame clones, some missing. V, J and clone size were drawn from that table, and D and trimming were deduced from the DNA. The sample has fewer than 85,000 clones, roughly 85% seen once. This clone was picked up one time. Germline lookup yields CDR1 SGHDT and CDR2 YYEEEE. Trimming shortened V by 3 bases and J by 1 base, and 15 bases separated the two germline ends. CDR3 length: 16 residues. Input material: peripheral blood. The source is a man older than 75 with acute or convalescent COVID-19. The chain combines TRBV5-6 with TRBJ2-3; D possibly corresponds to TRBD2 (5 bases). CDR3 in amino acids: CASSSHYLEGTDTQYF. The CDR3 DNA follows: TGTGCCAGCAGCTCACACTACCTGGAGGGCACAGATACGCAGTATTTT.